The 32 T cell receptor beta chains listed next were all sequenced from one sample in a study of T cell clonotyping in hematopoietic cell transplantation. Sample time point: recipient sample about 28 days before transplant, after cytoreduction. Some clones are missing from TCRdb's copy, which holds only in-frame ones; the method was immunoSEQ multiplex PCR. The data contain fewer than 50,000 clones, 65% to 90% of them seen just once; the ten biggest clones take up 5.9%. The sequencing used peripheral blood mononuclear cells, collected before stem cell transplant. The receptors were gathered from a man between 60 and 75 years old with biphenotypic leukemia. Some clones in this sample may be carry-over from other donors' samples.

The chain joins TRBV6-6 to TRBJ1-2, with TRBD1 as a possible D gene (6 bases). V lost 6 bases and J 8 bases, leaving 16 bases between the germline ends. Germline values: CDR1 MNHNY, CDR2 SVGAGI (reference sequence). This CDR3 is 13 amino acids long. The DNA for the CDR3 is TGTGCCAGCAGGGCCGAACAGGGAAAAGGCTACACCTTC. This translates into CASRAEQGKGYTF.

The chain uses TRBV10-3 and TRBJ1-2; 9 positions agree with TRBD1. The CDR3 runs 13 residues. Germline V gene lookup returns CDR1 ENHRY and CDR2 SYGVKD. J was trimmed by 5 bases and V by 4 bases; bases with no gene match: 2. The CDR3 bases are TGTGCCATCAGTGGGGGACAGGGTTATGGCTACACCTTC. Its protein is CAISGGQGYGYTF.

The chain is built from TRBV4-1 and TRBJ2-1; D possibly corresponds to TRBD2 (6 bases). V lost 1 base, J lost 12 bases, and 19 bases lay in between. The CDR3 spans 15 residues. CDR1 MGHRA and CDR2 YSYEKL come from the germline V gene. The CDR3 protein is CASSQGEPGRGMQFF. The CDR3, as DNA: TGCGCCAGCAGCCAAGGTGAACCTGGGCGGGGCATGCAGTTCTTC.

V is TRBV9 and J is TRBJ2-5; D ambiguous. CDR1 SGDLS and CDR2 YYNGEE come from the germline V gene. This CDR3 spans 15 amino acids. Deletions cut 0 bases from V and 2 bases from J, with 11 bases between. The CDR3 reads CASSVGRPTQETQYF. The CDR3 DNA is TGTGCCAGCAGCGTAGGAAGACCCACACAAGAGACCCAGTACTTC.

This clone was seen only once. V gene TRBV5-6 combines with J gene TRBJ2-7, with TRBD2 identical over 13 bases. The CDR3 runs 15 residues. Germline CDR1 is SGHDT and CDR2 is YYEEEE. Losses at the gene ends were 3 bases for V and 6 bases for J; bases not matched to a gene: 6. CDR3 nucleotides: TGTGCCAGCAGCTCGGGACTAGCGGGAAGCAGCGAGCAGTACTTC. Amino acid sequence: CASSSGLAGSSEQYF.

V and J are TRBV7-9 and TRBJ2-7; 10 bases agree with TRBD1. Trimming at V came to 4 bases and at J to 5 bases, leaving 8 bases not matched to a gene. This CDR3 is built from 15 residues. CDR1 is SEHNR, CDR2 FQNEAQ, per germline (reference sequence). CDR3 bases: TGTGCCAGCAGCTCCCCCGACAGGGGGCTCCACGAGCAGTACTTC. Its translation: CASSSPDRGLHEQYF.

The chain carries TRBV30 and TRBJ1-1; D remains ambiguous. CDR3 size: 10 residues. Germline-derived CDR1 and CDR2 are GTSNPN and SVGIG (reference sequence). Trimming shortened V by 1 base and J by 9 bases, and 6 bases separated the two germline ends. The CDR3 here is CAWSALKAFF. The CDR3 coding sequence is TGTGCCTGGAGTGCCCTAAAAGCTTTCTTT.

The chain recombines TRBV5-1 with TRBJ2-3, with a tentative D call TRBD1 (6 bases). V shed 3 bases and J shed 4 bases, with 15 bases lying between them. Per the germline V gene, CDR1 is SGHRS and CDR2 is YFSETQ. The CDR3 runs to 15 residues. The CDR3 nucleotides read TGCGCCAGCAGCTCATTAGGGGGTCTGGCAGATACGCAGTATTTT. Protein sequence: CASSSLGGLADTQYF.

V gene TRBV21-1 combines with J gene TRBJ1-4. TRBV21-1 is recorded as a pseudogene. The CDR3 length is 18 residues. DNA for the CDR3: TGTGCCAGCAGCTGCACTAACTCCGTGGGGGGAGCTAATGAAAAACTGTTTTTT. This codes for CASSCTNSVGGANEKLFF.

This sequence joins TRBV28 and TRBJ2-7; D is unresolved. V shed 8 bases and J shed 3 bases, with 11 bases lying between them. CDR3 length: 12 residues. CDR1 MDHEN and CDR2 SYDVKM come from the germline V gene. In nucleotides, the CDR3 is TGTGCCAGCCGTTCGTCCGACTACGAGCAGTACTTC. It is translated as CASRSSDYEQYF.

This rearrangement joins TRBV19 to TRBJ2-3, with D perhaps assigned TRBD1 or TRBD2 (5 bases each). This CDR3 has 15 amino acids. The germline V gene has CDR1 LNHDA and CDR2 SQIVND (reference sequence). V dropped 3 bases and J dropped 4 bases, with 14 bases sitting between them. CDR3 DNA sequence: TGTGCCAGTAGTATCGGGGCGGAGATGGCAGATACGCAGTATTTT. This codes for CASSIGAEMADTQYF.

The V and J genes are TRBV4-1 and TRBJ2-1; D ambiguous. Germline V gene data show CDR1 as MGHRA and CDR2 as YSYEKL. This CDR3 region has 15 residues. The V end was cut by 5 bases, the J end by 8 bases, with 19 bases between. The CDR3 reads CASSFVTVPEDEQFF. The DNA for the CDR3 is TGCGCCAGCAGCTTCGTCACAGTCCCGGAAGATGAGCAGTTCTTC.

The chain uses TRBV29-1 and TRBJ2-7; D call uncertain. Looked up from germline, CDR1 is SQVTM and CDR2 is ANQGSEA. This CDR3 has 13 residues. Trimming shortened V by 7 bases and J by 3 bases, and 16 bases separated the two germline ends. In nucleotides, the CDR3 is TGCAGCGGCACATCAGCCGTCGGCTACGAGCAGTACTTC. Amino acid sequence: CSGTSAVGYEQYF.

This rearrangement joins TRBV28 to TRBJ2-1; 7 nucleotides line up with TRBD1. The trim removed 4 bases at V and 6 bases at J, leaving 9 bases unmatched. Germline V lookup: CDR1 MDHEN, CDR2 SYDVKM. The CDR3 is 15 residues long. For the CDR3, the DNA is TGTGCCAGCAGTTCGCGACTGACAGGGACCAATGAGCAGTTCTTC. Its protein product is CASSSRLTGTNEQFF.

This chain links TRBV6-5 with TRBJ2-7, with no clear D. This CDR3 contains 14 residues. Germline loops: CDR1 MNHEY, CDR2 SVGAGI. V was clipped by 1 base and J by 2 bases, with 9 bases between them. This chain's CDR3 is CASSYYGRTYEQYF. Here the CDR3 DNA reads TGTGCCAGCAGTTACTATGGCAGAACCTACGAGCAGTACTTC.

This clone is a singleton in its sample. J is TRBJ2-3 and V is TRBV11-1; D is undetermined. V was clipped by 1 base and J by 2 bases, with 7 bases between them. This CDR3 is built from 14 residues. Germline lookup yields CDR1 SGHAT and CDR2 FQDESV (reference sequence). CDR3 sequence (DNA): TGTGCCAGCAGCTTAGGTCCTGTCACAGATACGCAGTATTTT. Protein: CASSLGPVTDTQYF.

V usage is TRBV30 and J usage is TRBJ1-1; D is unclear. The CDR3 runs 12 residues. Trimming shortened V by 0 bases and J by 6 bases, and 8 bases separated the two germline ends. CDR1 is GTSNPN and CDR2 is SVGIG in the germline V gene (reference sequence). This CDR3 is CAWSVHVSEAFF. CDR3 in DNA: TGTGCCTGGAGTGTACATGTTTCTGAAGCTTTCTTT.

The rearrangement joins TRBV5-1 to TRBJ2-3, with 12 bases identical to TRBD2. In germline, CDR1 is SGHRS, CDR2 YFSETQ. CDR3 size: 15 residues. J gave up 4 bases and V 2 bases, and 2 bases lay outside the gene matches. CDR3 nucleotide sequence: TGCGCCAGCAGCTTACTAGCGGGAGGCGCAGATACGCAGTATTTT. This codes for CASSLLAGGADTQYF. The variable domain in full, completed from reference TRBV5-1 and TRBJ2-3, reads KAGVTQTPRYLIKTRGQQVTLSCSPISGHRSVSWYQQTPGQGLQFLFEYFSETQRNKGNFPGRFSGRQFSNSRSEMNVSTLELGDSALYLCASSLLAGGADTQYFGPGTRLTVL.

This rearrangement joins TRBV4-1 to TRBJ1-4; no definite D call. This CDR3 is built from 15 residues. V lost 4 bases and J 4 bases, leaving 13 bases between the germline ends. Germline-derived CDR1 and CDR2 are MGHRA and YSYEKL. This chain's CDR3 is CASSPHAVINEKLFF. The CDR3 coding sequence is TGCGCCAGCAGCCCTCACGCAGTTATTAATGAAAAACTGTTTTTT.

The V call is TRBV28, the J call TRBJ2-3; TRBD1 aligns across 8 bases. From germline, CDR1 is MDHEN and CDR2 SYDVKM. The CDR3 runs to 16 residues. V was pared by 4 bases and J by 3 bases, with 9 bases of the junction left unmatched. In DNA form, the CDR3 reads TGTGCCAGCAGTTCTGCCGGGACAGGTCGAACAGATACGCAGTATTTT. It translates to CASSSAGTGRTDTQYF.

The rearrangement uses TRBV7-2 and TRBJ2-7, with D perhaps matching TRBD1 or TRBD2 (5 bases each). The CDR3 covers 14 residues. Between the trimmed V and J ends, which lost 1 base and 2 bases, there was a span of 9 bases. The germline V gene has CDR1 SGHTA and CDR2 FQGNSA. The CDR3 region is CASSLGDLPYEQYF. CDR3 nucleotide sequence: TGTGCCAGCAGCTTAGGGGACCTTCCCTACGAGCAGTACTTC. The complete variable domain, with remaining parts taken from reference TRBV7-2 and TRBJ2-7, reads GAGVSQSPSNKVTEKGKDVELRCDPISGHTALYWYRQSLGQGLEFLIYFQGNSAPDKSGLPSDRFSAERTGGSVSTLTIQRTQQEDSAVYLCASSLGDLPYEQYFGPGTRLTVT.

The chain uses TRBV5-8 and TRBJ1-4; D is unresolved. Germline CDR1 SGHTS, CDR2 YDEGEE. This CDR3 comprises 14 residues. V lost 3 bases, J lost 8 bases, and 14 bases lay in between. CDR3 residues: CASSWPHETEKLFF. Written as DNA, the CDR3 is TGTGCCAGCAGCTGGCCGCACGAAACCGAAAAACTGTTTTTT. The full variable domain, its missing parts supplied by reference TRBV5-8 and TRBJ1-4, is EAGVTQSPTHLIKTRGQQATLRCSPISGHTSVYWYQQALGLGLQFLLWYDEGEERNRGNFPPRFSGRQFPNYSSELNVNALELEDSALYLCASSWPHETEKLFFGSGTQLSVL.

The chain couples TRBV28 to TRBJ2-5; tentatively, D is TRBD1 or TRBD2 (5 bases each). The CDR3 totals 16 residues. Germline loops: CDR1 MDHEN, CDR2 SYDVKM. The V end lost 4 bases, the J end lost 1 base, and 16 bases lay between the germline ends. The CDR3 region is CASSSNLRGLQETQYF. CDR3 sequence (DNA): TGTGCCAGCAGTTCTAATCTACGGGGCCTCCAAGAGACCCAGTACTTC.

This clone appeared a single time. Other DNA sequences in this sample translate to the same CDR3. The rearrangement uses TRBV30 and TRBJ1-1, with D unresolved. Germline V gene data show CDR1 as GTSNPN and CDR2 as SVGIG (reference sequence). V was shortened by 0 bases and J by 4 bases, with 9 bases between the two germline ends. This CDR3 spans 13 amino acids. The CDR3 DNA reads as TGTGCCTGGAGTGTCGGTTCTGGCACTGAAGCTTTCTTT. Translating it yields CAWSVGSGTEAFF.

As for this clone: Other DNA sequences in this specimen translate into the identical CDR3. The gene calls are TRBV19 and TRBJ1-1; D remains ambiguous. CDR1 is LNHDA and CDR2 is SQIVND in the germline V gene (reference sequence). V lost 2 bases and J lost 0, with 4 bases in between. CDR3 size: 13 residues. The CDR3 bases are TGTGCCAGTAGTATATCAGTGAACACTGAAGCTTTCTTT. Its protein product is CASSISVNTEAFF.

The count of this clone is one. This chain connects TRBV4-1 to TRBJ1-2; 7 bases fit TRBD1. Germline CDR1 is MGHRA and CDR2 is YSYEKL. CDR3 size: 16 residues. Trimming took 3 bases from V and 0 from J; bases not matched to a gene: 7. Written as DNA, the CDR3 is TGCGCCAGCAGCCAGAGGGGGGACAGTTCTAACTATGGCTACACCTTC. Its translation: CASSQRGDSSNYGYTF.

The chain recombines TRBV19 with TRBJ2-3; 9 bases are a match to TRBD2. Trimming took 10 bases from V and 6 from J; bases not matched to a gene: 11. Germline CDR1 reads LNHDA; CDR2 reads SQIVND (reference sequence). CDR3 length: 14 residues. This chain's CDR3 is CATGLARPTDTQYF. The CDR3 DNA follows: TGTGCCACCGGACTAGCGAGGCCCACGGATACGCAGTATTTT.

J is TRBJ1-4 and V is TRBV28, with 10 bases fitting TRBD1. There are 15 residues in the CDR3. V lost 5 bases, J lost 4 bases, and 4 bases stayed unmatched. CDR1 and CDR2 from the germline V gene are MDHEN and SYDVKM. CDR3 in DNA: TGTGCCAGCAGTAGACAGGGGGCCCTTAATGAAAAACTGTTTTTT. Its translation: CASSRQGALNEKLFF.

This chain connects TRBV5-6 to TRBJ2-7; D is unclear. Germline assignment: CDR1 SGHDT and CDR2 YYEEEE. V lost 0 bases, J lost 0 bases, and 7 bases lay in between. This CDR3 has 14 residues. CDR3 bases: TGTGCCAGCAGCTTGGACCTGAGCTCCTACGAGCAGTACTTC. As protein: CASSLDLSSYEQYF.

The chain uses TRBV30 and TRBJ1-3; D uncertain. Trimming left V 5 bases short and J 4 bases short, with 9 bases between. CDR3 length: 12 residues. The germline CDR1 and CDR2 sequences are GTSNPN and SVGIG (reference sequence). The CDR3 DNA reads TGTGCCTGGGCGGGCTTGGGAAACACCATATATTTT. It yields the protein CAWAGLGNTIYF.

The chain carries TRBV4-1 and TRBJ1-4; D ambiguous. The CDR3 has 16 residues. Germline V gene data show CDR1 as MGHRA and CDR2 as YSYEKL. Trimming removed 0 bases from V and 8 bases from J, with 16 bases in between. CDR3 region: CASSQESGTPWEKLFF. The CDR3 coding sequence is TGCGCCAGCAGCCAAGAGTCAGGAACCCCTTGGGAAAAACTGTTTTTT.

The chain employs TRBV27 and TRBJ2-2, with a possible D match to TRBD2 (5 bases). This CDR3 spans 14 amino acids. V was pared by 2 bases and J by 1 base, with 5 bases between. The germline V gene has CDR1 MNHEY and CDR2 SMNVEV (reference sequence). The CDR3 here is CASSLTRNTGELFF. The CDR3 coding sequence is TGTGCCAGCAGTTTAACTAGGAACACCGGGGAGCTGTTTTTT.